This T cell receptor beta chain was found in a study of blood T cell repertoires in COVID-19. Original processing notes: Amplification of reference gene primers was used by the study to estimate nucleated cell counts. TCRdb's table, derived via immunoSEQ multiplex PCR, lists solely in-frame clones and lacks some. V and J calls and clone size are those listed in that table; D and trimming were worked out from the DNA. The data show more than 300,000 clones, over 80% seen once. V trimming: 5 bases; J trimming: 5 bases; junction bases outside the gene matches: 6. The CDR3 covers 15 residues. Germline V gives CDR1 KGHDR, CDR2 SFDVKD. Seattle-derived patients entered the study during active infection and were followed longitudinally.

Input material: peripheral blood. The rearrangement joins TRBV24-1 to TRBJ2-5, with TRBD2 matching 11 bases. The source is a woman in her 50s with COVID-19, enrolled during active disease. In nucleotides, the CDR3 is TGTGCCACCAGTGCCTCGACTAGCGGGACTGAGACCCAGTACTTC. Its protein is CATSASTSGTETQYF.